The TCR beta chain described here comes from a study of beta chain features in type 1 diabetes. Study observations and caveats: The question of HLA type influencing TCRB rearrangement was one that remained unresolved here. For cells with high TCR expression, cDNA sequencing could yield over-representation. Diminished insertions and augmented deletions at VDJ junctions characterized type 1 diabetes patients.

This clone was seen only a few times. What it binds is unknown. The identical CDR3 is also encoded by other nucleotide sequences in the sample. The whole isolated RNA underwent reverse transcription, so sequencing captured expressed TCRB transcripts. Each sample of naive, central memory or regulatory T cells had, on average, roughly 3.4 million reads. Some clones are missing from TCRdb's copy, which holds only in-frame ones; the method was immunoSEQ multiplex PCR. This sample has 500,000 to 700,000 clones, with around a sixth found just once. V shed 5 bases and J 3 bases; nucleotides not matched to a gene: 1. This CDR3 has 13 amino acids. CDR1 SGHTA and CDR2 FQGNSA come from the germline V gene.

Sequenced sample: naive CD4+ T cells from blood. J is TRBJ2-7 and V is TRBV7-2; 10 nucleotides agree with TRBD1. The sequence came from a man aged 18 to 30 in good health. The CDR3 loop reads CASSRTGGYEQYF. The CDR3 nucleotides are TGTGCCAGCAGCCGGACAGGGGGCTACGAGCAGTACTTC.